These 5 T cell receptor delta chains share one sample of origin, sequenced in a study of intestinal T cells in coeliac disease. TCRdb made new clone calls on the multiplex PCR reads using CATT. This table has approximately 300 delta-chain clones, less than 60% appearing once. Genomic DNA came from ten approximately 4.8-µm formalin-fixed paraffin-embedded scrolls per case. The sample consisted of a duodenal biopsy. These receptors all stem from a human donor who served as a control with a normal duodenal biopsy, not a healthy volunteer.

This chain uses TRDV2 with TRDJ1; D remains unclear. The J gene, missing from TCRdb, was assigned here through DNA to germline matching. The CDR3 is made up of 13 amino acids. With 8 bases removed from V and 3 bases from J, the gap between germline ends came to 15 bases. CDR1 is GEAIGNYY and CDR2 is EKD in the germline V gene. The CDR3 loop reads CALTPEGADKLIF. The CDR3 DNA follows: TGTGCCTTGACCCCGGAGGGCGCCGATAAACTCATCTTT.

This chain connects TRDV2 to TRDJ1, with 9 positions matching TRDD3. Here the J gene came from matching the DNA to germline, since TCRdb omits it. CDR3 size: 18 residues. Germline CDR1 is GEAIGNYY and CDR2 is EKD. Unmatched junction bases numbered 17, after V lost 5 bases and J lost 2 bases. In nucleotides, the CDR3 is TGTGCCTGTGCCCCTGTACTGGGGGACCAAAAGGGGACCGATAAACTCATCTTT. Translating gives CACAPVLGDQKGTDKLIF.

The rearrangement uses TRDV2 and TRDJ1, with 8 bases matching TRDD3. Here the J gene was assigned by germline matching of the DNA, as TCRdb has none. Germline CDR1 GEAIGNYY, CDR2 EKD. Trimming removed 4 bases from V and 2 bases from J; junction bases left unmatched: 14. This CDR3 comprises 17 residues. The CDR3 loop is CACETLGDQKGTDKLIF. For the CDR3, the DNA is TGTGCCTGTGAAACCCTGGGGGACCAAAAGGGGACCGATAAACTCATCTTT.

About this clone itself: A far larger clone is just one base off, so this is likely a read error. Other DNA sequences in this sample translate to the same CDR3. The rearrangement uses TRDV1 and TRDJ1, with TRDD3 matching over 13 bases. The J gene, left out of TCRdb, was set here by checking the DNA against germline. There are 22 residues in the CDR3. With V trimmed by 2 bases and J by 1 base, 19 bases remained unmatched. CDR1 is TSWWSYY, CDR2 QGS, per germline. The CDR3 DNA is TGTGCTCTTGGGGAATGTTTTATCGCCTCCTACTGGGGGATACGTTGCACCGATAAACTCATCTTT. It encodes CALGECFIASYWGIRCTDKLIF.

This clone ranks as hyperexpanded. This rearrangement joins TRDV1 to TRDJ1; 13 bases agree with TRDD3. The CDR3 spans 19 residues. Germline V lookup: CDR1 TSWWSYY, CDR2 QGS. V shed 2 bases, J shed 3 bases, and the junction held 12 bases outside the gene matches. The CDR3 coding sequence is TGTGCTCTTGGGGAAGTGGCATACTGGGGGATACGACGGGCCGATAAACTCATCTTT. Translated: CALGEVAYWGIRRADKLIF.